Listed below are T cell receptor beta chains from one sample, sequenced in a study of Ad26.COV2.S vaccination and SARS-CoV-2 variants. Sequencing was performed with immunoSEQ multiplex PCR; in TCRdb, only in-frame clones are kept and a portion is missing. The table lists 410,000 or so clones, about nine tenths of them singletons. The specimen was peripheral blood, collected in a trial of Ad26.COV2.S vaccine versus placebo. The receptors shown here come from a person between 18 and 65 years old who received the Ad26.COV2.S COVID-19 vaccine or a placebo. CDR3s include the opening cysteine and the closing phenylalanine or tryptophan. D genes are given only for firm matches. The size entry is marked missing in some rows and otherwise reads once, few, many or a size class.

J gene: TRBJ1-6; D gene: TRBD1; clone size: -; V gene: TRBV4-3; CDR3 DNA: TGCGCCAGCAGCCAAACCGGGACAGGGGAACCACCCCTCCACTTT; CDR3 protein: CASSQTGTGEPPLHF
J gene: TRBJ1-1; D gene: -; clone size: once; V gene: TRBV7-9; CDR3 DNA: TGTGCCAGCAGCTCCTATGCTGAAGCTTTCTTT; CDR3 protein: CASSSYAEAFF
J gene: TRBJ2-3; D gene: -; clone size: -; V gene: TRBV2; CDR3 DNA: TGTGCCAGCCGGTCGTTTGGGGGGACAGATACGCAGTATTTT; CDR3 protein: CASRSFGGTDTQYF
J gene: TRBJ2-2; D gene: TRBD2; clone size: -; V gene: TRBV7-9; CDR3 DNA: TGTGCCAGCAGCTTAAATCCAGCGGGAGGGAACGCCGGGGAGCTGTTTTTT; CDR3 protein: CASSLNPAGGNAGELFF
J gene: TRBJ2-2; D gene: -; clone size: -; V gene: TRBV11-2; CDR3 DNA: TGTGCCAGCAGCTTAGTCACAGGCGGCACCGGGGAGCTGTTTTTT; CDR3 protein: CASSLVTGGTGELFF
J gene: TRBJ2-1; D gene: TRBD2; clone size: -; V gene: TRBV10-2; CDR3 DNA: TGCGCCAGCAGAATCGGGAGGGGTCCCAATGAGCAGTTCTTC; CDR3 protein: CASRIGRGPNEQFF
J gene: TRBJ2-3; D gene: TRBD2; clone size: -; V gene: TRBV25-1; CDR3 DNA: TGTGCCAGCAGTGCTAGCGGGAGGGTTGCAGATACGCAGTATTTT; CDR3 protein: CASSASGRVADTQYF
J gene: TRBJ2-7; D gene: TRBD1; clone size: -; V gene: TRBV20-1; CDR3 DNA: TGCAGTCCGGGACAGGGAAATGAGCAGTACTTC; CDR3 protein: CSPGQGNEQYF
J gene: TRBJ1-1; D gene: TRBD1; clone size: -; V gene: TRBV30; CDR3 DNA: TGTGCCTGGAGGAAGGGGACAGGGAACACTGAAGCTTTCTTT; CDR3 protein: CAWRKGTGNTEAFF
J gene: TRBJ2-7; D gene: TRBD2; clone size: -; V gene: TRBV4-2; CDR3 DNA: TGTGCCAGCAGCCAAGAGATCGCACTAGCGGGATTCCACGAGCAGTACTTC; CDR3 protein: CASSQEIALAGFHEQYF
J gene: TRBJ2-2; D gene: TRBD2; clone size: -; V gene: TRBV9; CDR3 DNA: TGTGCCAGCAGAGGCGCGGGAGGGGGATACACCGGGGAGCTGTTTTTT; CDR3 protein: CASRGAGGGYTGELFF
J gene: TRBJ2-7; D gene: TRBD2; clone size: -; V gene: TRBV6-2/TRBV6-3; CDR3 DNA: TGTGCCAGCAGTTATCCTAACCGCGGGAGGCCCTCCTACGAGCAGTACTTC; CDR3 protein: CASSYPNRGRPSYEQYF
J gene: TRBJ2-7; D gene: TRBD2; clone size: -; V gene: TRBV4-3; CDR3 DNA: TGCGCCAGCAGCCAGGGACTAGCGGGAACTTACGAGCAGTACTTC; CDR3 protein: CASSQGLAGTYEQYF
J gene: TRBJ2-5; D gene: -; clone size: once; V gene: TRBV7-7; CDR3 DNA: TGTGCCAGCAGCATCGGGACGGCTGTAGGAGAGACCCAGTACTTC; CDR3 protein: CASSIGTAVGETQYF
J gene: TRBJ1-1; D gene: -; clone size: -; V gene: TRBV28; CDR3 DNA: TGTGCCAGCACCTCACATACGAACACTGAAGCTTTCTTT; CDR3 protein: CASTSHTNTEAFF
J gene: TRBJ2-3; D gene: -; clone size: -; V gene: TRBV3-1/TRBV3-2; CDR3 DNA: TGTGCCAGCGCCGCTGGGACAGATACGCAGTATTTT; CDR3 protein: CASAAGTDTQYF
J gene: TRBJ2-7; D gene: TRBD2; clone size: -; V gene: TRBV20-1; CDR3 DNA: TGCAGTGCTAGTAAGGGTAGCGGGAGGGCCTCCTACGAGCAGTACTTC; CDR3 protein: CSASKGSGRASYEQYF
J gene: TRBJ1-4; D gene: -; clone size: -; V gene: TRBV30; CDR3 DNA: TGTGCCTGGAGCGCCGACACCTTACAAACTAATGAAAAACTGTTTTTT; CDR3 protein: CAWSADTLQTNEKLFF
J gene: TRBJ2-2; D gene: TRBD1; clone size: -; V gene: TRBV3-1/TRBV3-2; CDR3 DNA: TGTGCCAGCAGCCAAGAGCAGGGGGCCGACACCGGGGAGCTGTTTTTT; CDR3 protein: CASSQEQGADTGELFF
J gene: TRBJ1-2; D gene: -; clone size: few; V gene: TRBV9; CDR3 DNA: TGTGCCAGCAGCGTCCCAGGGATGGACTATGGCTACACCTTC; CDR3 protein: CASSVPGMDYGYTF
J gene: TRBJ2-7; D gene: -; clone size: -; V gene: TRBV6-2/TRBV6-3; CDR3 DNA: TGTGCCAGCAGCCCCCGACCATACGAGCAGTACTTC; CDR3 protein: CASSPRPYEQYF
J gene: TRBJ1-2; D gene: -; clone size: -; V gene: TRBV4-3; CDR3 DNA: TGCGCCAGCAGCCTTCTCGGGGATGGAAGGGGCTATGGCTACACCTTC; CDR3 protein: CASSLLGDGRGYGYTF